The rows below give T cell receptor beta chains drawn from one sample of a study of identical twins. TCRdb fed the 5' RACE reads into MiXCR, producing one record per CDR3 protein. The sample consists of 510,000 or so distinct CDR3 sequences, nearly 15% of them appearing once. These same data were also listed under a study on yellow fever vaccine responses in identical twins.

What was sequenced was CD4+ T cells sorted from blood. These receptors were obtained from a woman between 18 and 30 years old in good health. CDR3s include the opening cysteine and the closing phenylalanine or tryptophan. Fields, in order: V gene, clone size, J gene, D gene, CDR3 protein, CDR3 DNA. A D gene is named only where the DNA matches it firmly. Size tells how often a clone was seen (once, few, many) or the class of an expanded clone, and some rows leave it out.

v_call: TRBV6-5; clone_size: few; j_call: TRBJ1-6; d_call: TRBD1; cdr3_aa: CASSYEGQGLTGSPLHF; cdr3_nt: TGTGCCAGCAGTTACGAGGGACAGGGATTAACCGGTTCACCCCTCCACTTT
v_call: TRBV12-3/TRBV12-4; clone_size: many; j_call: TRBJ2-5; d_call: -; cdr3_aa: CASSLQQGRETQYF; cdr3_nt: TGTGCCAGCAGCCTCCAACAGGGAAGGGAGACCCAGTACTTC
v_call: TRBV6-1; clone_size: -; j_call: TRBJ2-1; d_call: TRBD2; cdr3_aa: CASKGLAGGNEQFF; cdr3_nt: TGTGCCAGTAAGGGACTAGCGGGAGGCAATGAGCAGTTCTTC
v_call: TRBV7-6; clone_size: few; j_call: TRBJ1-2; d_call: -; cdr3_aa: CASSLSRGYDGYTF; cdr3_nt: TGTGCCAGCAGCTTAAGCCGGGGTTATGATGGCTACACCTTC
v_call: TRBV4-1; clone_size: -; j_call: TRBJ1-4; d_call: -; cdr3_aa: CASSQSTVATNEKLFF; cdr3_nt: TGCGCCAGCAGCCAGTCGACAGTGGCAACTAATGAAAAACTGTTTTTT
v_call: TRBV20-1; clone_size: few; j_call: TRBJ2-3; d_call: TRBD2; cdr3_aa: CSARGPGLAGSDTQYF; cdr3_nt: TGCAGTGCTAGAGGACCGGGACTAGCGGGATCAGATACGCAGTATTTT
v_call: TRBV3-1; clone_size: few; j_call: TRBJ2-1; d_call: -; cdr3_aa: CASSPTPGGEQFF; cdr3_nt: TGTGCCAGCAGCCCCACTCCCGGAGGGGAGCAGTTCTTC
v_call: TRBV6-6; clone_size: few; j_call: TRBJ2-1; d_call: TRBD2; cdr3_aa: CASTGEGYEQFF; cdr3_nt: TGTGCCAGCACGGGGGAGGGATATGAGCAGTTCTTC
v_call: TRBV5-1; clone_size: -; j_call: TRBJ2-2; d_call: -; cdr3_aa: CASSLMGTPNTGELFF; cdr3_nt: TGCGCCAGCAGCTTGATGGGTACTCCGAACACCGGGGAGCTGTTTTTT
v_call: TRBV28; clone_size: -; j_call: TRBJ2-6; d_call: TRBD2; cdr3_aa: CASTQGGLVPVGNIHANVLTF; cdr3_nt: TGTGCCAGCACCCAAGGGGGACTAGTCCCCGTTGGCAACATCCACGCCAACGTCCTGACTTTC
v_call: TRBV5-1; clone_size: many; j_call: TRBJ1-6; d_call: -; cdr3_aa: CASSGGNSPLHF; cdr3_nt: TGCGCCAGCAGCGGGGGTAATTCACCCCTCCACTTT
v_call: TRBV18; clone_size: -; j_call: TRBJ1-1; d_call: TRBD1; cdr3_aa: CASSPQRDRVGTEAFF; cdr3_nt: TGTGCCAGCTCACCCCAACGGGACAGGGTAGGAACTGAAGCTTTCTTT
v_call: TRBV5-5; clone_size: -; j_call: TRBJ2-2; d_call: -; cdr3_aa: CASSSQGLGELFF; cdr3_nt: TGTGCCAGCAGCTCCCAGGGGTTAGGGGAGCTGTTTTTT
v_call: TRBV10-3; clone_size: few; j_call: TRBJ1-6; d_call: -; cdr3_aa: CAIRASEGSPLHF; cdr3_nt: TGTGCCATCAGGGCCTCGGAAGGATCACCCCTCCACTTT
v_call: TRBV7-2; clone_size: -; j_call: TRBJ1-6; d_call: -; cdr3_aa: CASSLRVSGSPLHF; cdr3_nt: TGTGCCAGCAGCTTAAGGGTGTCGGGTTCACCCCTCCACTTT
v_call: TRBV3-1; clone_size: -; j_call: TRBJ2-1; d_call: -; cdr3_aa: CASSQDDYNEQFF; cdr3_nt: TGTGCCAGCAGCCAAGACGACTACAATGAGCAGTTCTTC
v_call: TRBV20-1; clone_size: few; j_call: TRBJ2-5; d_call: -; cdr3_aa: CSAPAGQETQYF; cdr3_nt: TGCAGTGCTCCGGCAGGCCAAGAGACCCAGTACTTC
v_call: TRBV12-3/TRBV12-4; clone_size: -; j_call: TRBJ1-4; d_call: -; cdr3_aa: CASSSAATNEKLFF; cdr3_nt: TGTGCCAGCAGTTCAGCTGCAACTAATGAAAAACTGTTTTTT
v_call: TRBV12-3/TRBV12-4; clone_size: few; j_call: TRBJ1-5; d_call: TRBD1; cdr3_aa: CASTWTGGGNQPQHF; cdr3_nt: TGTGCCAGCACCTGGACAGGGGGAGGCAATCAGCCCCAGCATTTT
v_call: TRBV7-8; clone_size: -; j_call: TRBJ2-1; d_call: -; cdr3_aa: CASSPFGQAYGEQFF; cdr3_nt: TGTGCCAGCAGCCCGTTCGGGCAGGCCTACGGTGAGCAGTTCTTC
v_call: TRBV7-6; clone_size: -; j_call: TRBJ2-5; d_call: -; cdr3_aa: CASSSSTAQETQYF; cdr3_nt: TGTGCCAGCAGCTCGTCGACAGCACAAGAGACCCAGTACTTC
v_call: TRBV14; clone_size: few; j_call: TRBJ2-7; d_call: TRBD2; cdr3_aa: CASSQRTSGRGTYEQYF; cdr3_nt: TGTGCCAGCAGCCAAAGGACTAGCGGGAGAGGCACCTACGAGCAGTACTTC
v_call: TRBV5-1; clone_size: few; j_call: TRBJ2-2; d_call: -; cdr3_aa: CASRDPGDTGELFF; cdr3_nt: TGCGCCAGCAGGGACCCCGGGGACACCGGGGAGCTGTTTTTT
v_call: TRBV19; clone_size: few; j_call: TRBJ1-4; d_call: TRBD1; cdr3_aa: CASYGQDEKLFF; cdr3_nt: TGTGCCAGTTACGGACAGGACGAAAAACTGTTTTTT
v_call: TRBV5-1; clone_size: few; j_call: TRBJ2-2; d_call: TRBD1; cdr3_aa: CASTGTGDTGELFF; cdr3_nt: TGCGCCAGCACCGGGACAGGGGACACCGGGGAGCTGTTTTTT
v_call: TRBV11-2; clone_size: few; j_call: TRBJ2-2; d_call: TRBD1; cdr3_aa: CASSLRGKAGTGSTGELFF; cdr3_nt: TGTGCCAGCAGCTTAAGGGGTAAAGCAGGGACAGGGAGCACCGGGGAGCTGTTTTTT
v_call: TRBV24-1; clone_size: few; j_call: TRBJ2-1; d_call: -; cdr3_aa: CATSASGTYNEQFF; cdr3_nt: TGTGCCACCAGTGCCAGCGGAACCTACAATGAGCAGTTCTTC
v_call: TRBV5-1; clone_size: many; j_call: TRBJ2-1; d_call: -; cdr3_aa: CASEKGPGRNNEQFF; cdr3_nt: TGCGCCAGCGAGAAAGGACCGGGACGTAACAATGAGCAGTTCTTC
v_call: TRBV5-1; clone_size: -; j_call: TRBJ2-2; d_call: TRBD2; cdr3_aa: CASSLSELAANTGELFF; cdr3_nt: TGCGCCAGCAGCTTGTCGGAACTAGCGGCTAACACCGGGGAGCTGTTTTTT
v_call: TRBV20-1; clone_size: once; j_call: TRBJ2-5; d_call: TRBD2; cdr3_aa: CSARVVAGGPGETQYF; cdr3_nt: TGCAGTGCTAGAGTCGTAGCGGGAGGCCCAGGGGAGACCCAGTACTTC
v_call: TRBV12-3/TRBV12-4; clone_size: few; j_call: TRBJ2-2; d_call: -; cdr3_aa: CASSLDLLRGELFF; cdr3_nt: TGTGCCAGCAGTTTAGACCTCTTGCGTGGGGAGCTGTTTTTT
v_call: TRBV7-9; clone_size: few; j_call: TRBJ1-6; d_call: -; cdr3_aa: CASIPQGFYNSPLHF; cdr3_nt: TGTGCCAGCATTCCTCAGGGTTTCTATAATTCACCCCTCCACTTT
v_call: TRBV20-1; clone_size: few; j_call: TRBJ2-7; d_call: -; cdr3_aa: CSARVQGRGYEQYF; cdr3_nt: TGCAGTGCTAGAGTTCAGGGAAGGGGCTACGAGCAGTACTTC
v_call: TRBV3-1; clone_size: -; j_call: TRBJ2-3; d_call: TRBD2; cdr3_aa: CTSSLLAGGRTSTDTQYF; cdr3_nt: TGTACCAGCAGCTTGTTAGCGGGGGGACGTACTAGCACAGATACGCAGTATTTT
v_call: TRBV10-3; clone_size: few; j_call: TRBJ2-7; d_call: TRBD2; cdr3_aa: CAISERREGYEQYF; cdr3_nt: TGTGCCATCAGTGAGCGACGGGAGGGCTACGAGCAGTACTTC
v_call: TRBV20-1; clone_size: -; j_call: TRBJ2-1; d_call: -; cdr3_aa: CSAGGARIDEQFF; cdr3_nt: TGCAGTGCTGGGGGGGCTAGGATCGATGAGCAGTTCTTC
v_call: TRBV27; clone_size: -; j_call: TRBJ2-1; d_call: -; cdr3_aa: CASSLRHRGGSYNEQFF; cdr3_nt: TGTGCCAGCAGTTTAAGGCACAGGGGGGGCTCCTACAATGAGCAGTTCTTC
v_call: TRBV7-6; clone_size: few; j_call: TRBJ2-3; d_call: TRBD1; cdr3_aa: CASSSETGSAQYF; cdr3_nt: TGTGCCAGCAGCTCAGAGACAGGGTCCGCGCAGTATTTT
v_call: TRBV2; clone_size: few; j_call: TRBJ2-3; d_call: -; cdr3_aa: CASKVEGHSTDTQYF; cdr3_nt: TGTGCCAGCAAGGTGGAGGGACATAGCACAGATACGCAGTATTTT
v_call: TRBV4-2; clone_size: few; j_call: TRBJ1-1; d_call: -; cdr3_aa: CASSQVGDLGRNTEAFF; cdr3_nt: TGTGCCAGCAGCCAAGTGGGAGACCTTGGCCGGAACACTGAAGCTTTCTTT
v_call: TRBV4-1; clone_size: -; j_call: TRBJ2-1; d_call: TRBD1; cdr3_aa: CASSQEGAGTGYNEQFF; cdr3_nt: TGCGCCAGCAGCCAAGAAGGAGCCGGGACAGGGTACAATGAGCAGTTCTTC
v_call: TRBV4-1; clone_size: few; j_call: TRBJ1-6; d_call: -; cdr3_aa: CASSQGGVYNSPLHF; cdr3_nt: TGCGCCAGCAGCCAAGGGGGGGTCTATAATTCACCCCTCCACTTT
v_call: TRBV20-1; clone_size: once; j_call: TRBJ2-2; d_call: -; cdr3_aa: CCARGTSGANTGELFF; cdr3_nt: TGCTGTGCTAGAGGTACTTCCGGCGCGAACACCGGGGAGCTGTTTTTT
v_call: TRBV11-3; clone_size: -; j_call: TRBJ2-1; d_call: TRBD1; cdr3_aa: CASSKTGTGEHEQFF; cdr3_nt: TGTGCCAGCAGTAAGACCGGGACAGGGGAGCATGAGCAGTTCTTC
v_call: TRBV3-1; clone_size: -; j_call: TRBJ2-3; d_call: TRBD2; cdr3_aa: CASSQGSGGPTDTQYF; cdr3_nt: TGTGCCAGCAGCCAAGGGTCGGGGGGGCCGACAGATACGCAGTATTTT
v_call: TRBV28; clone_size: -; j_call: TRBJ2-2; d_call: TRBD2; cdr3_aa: CASSQGTSGSPDTGELFF; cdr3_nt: TGTGCCAGCAGTCAGGGGACTAGCGGGAGCCCGGACACCGGGGAGCTGTTTTTT
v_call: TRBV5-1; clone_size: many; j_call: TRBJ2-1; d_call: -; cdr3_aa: CASSSARYEQFF; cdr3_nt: TGCGCCAGCAGCTCCGCCAGATATGAGCAGTTCTTC
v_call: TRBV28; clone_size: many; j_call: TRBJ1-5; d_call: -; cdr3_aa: CASSYSWDQPQHF; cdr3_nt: TGTGCCAGCAGTTATTCGTGGGATCAGCCCCAGCATTTT
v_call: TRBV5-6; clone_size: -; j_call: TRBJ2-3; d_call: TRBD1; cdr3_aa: CASSSDRGRYTQYF; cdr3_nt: TGTGCCAGCAGCTCCGACAGGGGCAGGTATACGCAGTATTTT
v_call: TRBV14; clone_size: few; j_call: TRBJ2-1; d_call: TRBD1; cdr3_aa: CASSPLPGQGLDEQFF; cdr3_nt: TGTGCCAGCAGCCCTTTGCCGGGACAGGGTCTCGATGAGCAGTTCTTC
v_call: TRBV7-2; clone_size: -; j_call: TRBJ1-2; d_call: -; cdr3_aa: CASSLTLTQGDYGYTF; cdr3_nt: TGTGCCAGCAGCTTAACGCTCACGCAAGGGGACTATGGCTACACCTTC
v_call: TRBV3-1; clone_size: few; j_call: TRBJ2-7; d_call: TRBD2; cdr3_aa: CASSPGTSSHEQYF; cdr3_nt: TGTGCCAGCAGCCCCGGGACTAGCAGCCACGAGCAGTACTTC
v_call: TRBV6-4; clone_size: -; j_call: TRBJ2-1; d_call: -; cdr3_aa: CASSASGLLGNEQFF; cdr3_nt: TGTGCCAGCAGTGCCTCGGGACTGCTCGGCAATGAGCAGTTCTTC
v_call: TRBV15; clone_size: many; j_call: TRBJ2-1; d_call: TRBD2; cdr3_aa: CATSLGSGSTYNEQFF; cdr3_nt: TGTGCCACCAGCTTGGGTAGCGGGAGTACCTACAATGAGCAGTTCTTC
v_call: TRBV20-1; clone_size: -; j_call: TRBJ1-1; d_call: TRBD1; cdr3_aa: CSATRQGNTEAFF; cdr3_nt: TGCAGTGCAACAAGACAGGGGAACACTGAAGCTTTCTTT
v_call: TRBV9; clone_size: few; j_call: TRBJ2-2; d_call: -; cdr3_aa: CASSVDTLAGTGELFF; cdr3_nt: TGTGCCAGCAGCGTAGACACACTAGCCGGCACCGGGGAGCTGTTTTTT
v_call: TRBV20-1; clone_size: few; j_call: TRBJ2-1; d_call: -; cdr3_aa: CSARLVKGVNNEQFF; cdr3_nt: TGCAGTGCTAGACTAGTAAAGGGGGTCAACAATGAGCAGTTCTTC